Listed here are 10 T cell receptor beta chains from one sample, sequenced in a study of breast tumors, draining lymph nodes, adjacent tissues. Axillary draining lymph nodes of breast cancer patients supplied the node samples. TCRdb reprocessed the multiplex PCR reads via MiXCR and lists one record per CDR3 protein. The table records about 110,000 distinct CDR3 sequences, 30% of them present only once. Sequenced: axillary lymph node tissue. All receptors derive from a female donor with breast cancer. Some clones in this sample may be carry-over from other donors' samples.

In its sample, this clonotype was seen many times. The chain is built from TRBV28 and TRBJ1-2; 10 positions agree with TRBD1. Germline trimming cut 4 bases from V and 8 bases from J; bases unmatched to any gene: 7. This CDR3 is 14 amino acids long. Germline CDR1 MDHEN, CDR2 SYDVKM. The CDR3 coding sequence is TGTGCCAGCAGTTATTGGGACAGGGGATGGGGCTACACCTTC. The encoded protein is CASSYWDRGWGYTF.

About this clonotype: This CDR3 fails to terminate in the conserved phenylalanine or tryptophan, so it likely reflects a read error. No DNA is shown, since the ends of the CDR3 on it are uncertain; the CDR3 is the one TCRdb lists. This rearrangement joins TRBV12-3 or TRBV12-4 to TRBJ2-5; the tabulated D call, TRBD2, remains unverified against the DNA. Ends included, the CDR3 has 10 residues. The CDR3 is CASSFRFWAG.

A word on this clonotype: A junction boundary mismatches the germline segment, possibly from a read error. This sequence joins TRBV29-1 and TRBJ2-5; the match to TRBD1 covers 11 bases. The CDR3 loop spans 14 amino acids. CDR1 SQVTM and CDR2 ANQGSEA come from the germline V gene. This CDR3 reads CSVDGQGARETPVF. The CDR3 DNA follows: TGCAGCGTTGACGGACAGGGGGCGCGAGAGACCCCGGTCTTC.

This clonotype was seen at least ten times. The rearrangement joins TRBV9 to TRBJ2-3; either TRBD1 or TRBD2 may fit D (5 bases each). Germline V gene sequence: CDR1 SGDLS, CDR2 YYNGEE. The CDR3 runs to 15 residues. V lost 3 bases, J lost 4 bases, and 15 bases lay in between. The CDR3 reads CASSATTGPPDTQYF. The CDR3 region has the DNA TGTGCCAGCAGCGCAACGACGGGACCCCCAGATACGCAGTATTTT.

In DNA, the CDR3 is TGTGCCAGCAAACAATCGGGGAGCTCCTACGAGCAGTACTTC. Protein: CASKQSGSSYEQYF. The gene calls are TRBV7-2 and TRBJ2-7; D perhaps matches TRBD2 (5 bases). Germline CDR1 SGHTA, CDR2 FQGNSA. This CDR3 spans 14 amino acids. V was cut by 7 bases and J by 0 bases, with 13 bases left in between.

The chain combines TRBV5-4 with TRBJ1-3; possible D gene TRBD1, 6 bases. This CDR3 spans 15 amino acids. V was cut by 4 bases and J by 0 bases, with 11 bases left in between. Germline values: CDR1 SGHNT, CDR2 YYREEE (reference sequence). As DNA, the CDR3 is TGTGCCAGCAGCCCAGGGGTCGTCTCTGGAAACACCATATATTTT. Amino acid sequence: CASSPGVVSGNTIYF.

On this clonotype: The junction and the germline gene differ at one end; a read error may be behind it. V is TRBV6-2 or TRBV6-3 and J is TRBJ2-1; TRBD2 matches 7 bases. Germline lookup yields CDR1 MNHEY and CDR2 SVGEGT. The CDR3 sequence is 14 residues long. DNA for the CDR3: TGTGCCAGCAGTATTGGCGGGAGCTACAATGAGCAGCTCTTC. It is translated as CASSIGGSYNEQLF.

This clonotype was detected many times. The V call is TRBV10-3, the J call TRBJ2-7; maybe TRBD1 (5 bases). The V end lost 0 bases, the J end lost 5 bases, and 11 bases lay between the germline ends. The CDR3 length is 14 residues. Germline assignment: CDR1 ENHRY and CDR2 SYGVKD. Here the CDR3 DNA reads TGTGCCATCAGTGAGTCGCAGGGTGGCCACGAGCAGTACTTC. The encoded protein is CAISESQGGHEQYF.

This clonotype was recorded at least ten times. V is TRBV5-1 and J is TRBJ1-3; D call uncertain. Germline V gene sequence: CDR1 SGHRS, CDR2 YFSETQ. This CDR3 comprises 15 residues. The V gene lost 0 bases and the J gene lost 0 bases, with 7 bases spanning the gap. The CDR3 DNA is TGCGCCAGCAGCTTGGCCGGGATCTCTGGAAACACCATATATTTT. Amino acids: CASSLAGISGNTIYF.

At least ten counts were recorded for this clonotype. This chain connects TRBV4-1 to TRBJ1-4; the match to TRBD1 covers 7 bases. Trimming removed 1 base from V and 7 bases from J; junction bases left unmatched: 9. CDR1 and CDR2 from the germline V gene are MGHRA and YSYEKL. The CDR3 is 16 amino acids. The CDR3 protein is CASSQVRTGGPEKLFF. The CDR3 DNA follows: TGCGCCAGCAGCCAAGTAAGGACAGGAGGGCCTGAAAAACTGTTTTTT.